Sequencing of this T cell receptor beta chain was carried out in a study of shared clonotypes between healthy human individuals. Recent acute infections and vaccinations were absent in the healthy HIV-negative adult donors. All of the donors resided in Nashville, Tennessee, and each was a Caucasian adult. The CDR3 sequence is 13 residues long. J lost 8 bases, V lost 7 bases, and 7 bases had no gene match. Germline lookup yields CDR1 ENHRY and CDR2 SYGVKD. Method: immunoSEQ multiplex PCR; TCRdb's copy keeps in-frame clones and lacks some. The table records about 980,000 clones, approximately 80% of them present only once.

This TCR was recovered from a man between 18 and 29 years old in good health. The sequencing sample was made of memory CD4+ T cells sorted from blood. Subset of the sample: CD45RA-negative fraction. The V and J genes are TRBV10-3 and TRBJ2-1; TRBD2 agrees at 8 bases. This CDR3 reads CAIKVAGRDEQFF. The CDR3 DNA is TGTGCCATCAAGGTCGCCGGGAGGGATGAGCAGTTCTTC.